This T cell receptor beta chain was recovered during a study of control samples from healthy donors and cancer patients. This CDR3 region has 15 residues. Germline V gene sequence: CDR1 SEHNR, CDR2 FQNEAQ (reference sequence). V dropped 2 bases and J dropped 4 bases, with 12 bases sitting between them. The data were produced by immunoSEQ multiplex PCR, yet TCRdb's version contains in-frame clones alone and is incomplete. The table has more than 50,000 clones, 85% seen once. V usage is TRBV7-9 and J usage is TRBJ2-1; tentative D call: TRBD1 (5 bases). Sequencing used blood. The sequence was collected from a man aged 35 to 55 in good health. CDR3 sequence reads: CASSLSETAYNEQFF. The CDR3 DNA reads TGTGCCAGCAGCTTATCTGAGACAGCATACAATGAGCAGTTCTTC. The whole variable domain, remainder taken from reference TRBV7-9 and TRBJ2-1, is DTGVSQNPRHKITKRGQNVTFRCDPISEHNRLYWYRQTLGQGPEFLTYFQNEAQLEKSRLLSDRFSAERPKGSFSTLEIQRTEQGDSAMYLCASSLSETAYNEQFFGPGTRLTVL.